This T cell receptor (beta chain) is drawn from a study of a mutant IDH1 vaccine in newly diagnosed glioma. Data came from immunoSEQ multiplex PCR; TCRdb stores just in-frame clones and leaves some out. The sample holds 40,000 to 50,000 clones; 80% to 90% are singletons and the top ten take approximately 1.5%. Points on this clone: Its antigen remains unknown.

The sample's time point: week 35, safety follow-up. Vaccination used 300 ug of mutant IDH1 20-mer peptide per dose, with topical imiquimod. The receptor comes from a man between 35 and 55 years old with glioma. Sequencing was performed on PBMCs, taken from a glioma patient whose treatment included an IDH1 peptide vaccine.

Here the CDR3 reads CASSQGGGLLGEKLFF. In nucleotides, the CDR3 is TGTGCCAGCAGTCAGGGCGGGGGGCTATTGGGTGAAAAACTGTTTTTT. This rearrangement joins TRBV7-8 to TRBJ1-4; perhaps TRBD1 as D (6 bases). This CDR3 region has 16 residues. V gave up 6 bases and J gave up 7 bases, with 21 bases separating them. CDR1 and CDR2 (germline): SGHVS, FQNEAQ.